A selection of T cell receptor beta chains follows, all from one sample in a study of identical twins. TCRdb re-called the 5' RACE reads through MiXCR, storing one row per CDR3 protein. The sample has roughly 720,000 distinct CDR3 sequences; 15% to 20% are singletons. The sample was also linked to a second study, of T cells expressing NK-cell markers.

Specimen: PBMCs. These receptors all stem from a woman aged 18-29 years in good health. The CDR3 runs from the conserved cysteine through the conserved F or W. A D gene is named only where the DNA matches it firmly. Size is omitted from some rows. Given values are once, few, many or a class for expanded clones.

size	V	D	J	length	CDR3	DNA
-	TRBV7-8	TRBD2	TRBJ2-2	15	CASSLGGGRNGELFF	TGTGCCAGCAGCTTAGGTGGCGGGAGGAACGGGGAGCTGTTTTTT
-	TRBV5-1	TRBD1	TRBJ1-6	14	CASSFPDRGSPLHF	TGCGCCAGCAGCTTTCCGGACAGGGGTTCACCCCTCCACTTT
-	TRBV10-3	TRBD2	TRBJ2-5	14	CAISLSGGQETQYF	TGTGCCATCAGTCTAAGCGGGGGCCAAGAGACCCAGTACTTC
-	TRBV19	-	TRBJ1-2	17	CASSPRTSDSGIYGYTF	TGTGCCAGTAGTCCCCGGACCAGCGACAGCGGGATCTATGGCTACACCTTC
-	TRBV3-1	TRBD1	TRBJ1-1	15	CASSQTTGGRTEAFF	TGTGCCAGCAGCCAAACGACAGGGGGCCGCACTGAAGCTTTCTTT
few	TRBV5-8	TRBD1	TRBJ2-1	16	CASSSRARGPYNEQFF	TGTGCCAGCAGCTCCCGAGCCAGGGGGCCCTACAATGAGCAGTTCTTC
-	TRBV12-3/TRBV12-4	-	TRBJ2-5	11	CASLRVETQYF	TGTGCCAGCCTGAGGGTAGAGACCCAGTACTTC
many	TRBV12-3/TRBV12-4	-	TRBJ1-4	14	CASSLRQPNEKLFF	TGTGCCAGCAGTCTAAGACAGCCTAATGAAAAACTGTTTTTT
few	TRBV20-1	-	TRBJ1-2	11	CSAGLEGRNTF	TGCAGTGCTGGCTTGGAGGGGAGAAACACCTTC
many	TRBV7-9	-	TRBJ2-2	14	CASSSVPFTGELFF	TGTGCCAGCAGCTCCGTCCCCTTCACCGGGGAGCTGTTTTTT
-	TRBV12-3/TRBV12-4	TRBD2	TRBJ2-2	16	CASSPGVSGRPGELFF	TGTGCCAGCAGCCCCGGGGTTAGCGGGAGGCCCGGGGAGCTGTTTTTT
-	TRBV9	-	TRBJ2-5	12	CASSVEDETQYF	TGTGCCAGCAGCGTAGAGGATGAGACCCAGTACTTC
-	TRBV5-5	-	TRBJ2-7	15	CASSLGDNLSYEQYF	TGTGCCAGCAGCTTGGGGGATAACCTCTCCTACGAGCAGTACTTC
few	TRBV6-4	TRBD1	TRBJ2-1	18	CASSDSGEDRGLGNEQFF	TGTGCCAGCAGTGACTCGGGAGAGGACAGGGGATTGGGAAATGAGCAGTTCTTC
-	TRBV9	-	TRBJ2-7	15	CASSVDTLTSYEQYF	TGTGCCAGCAGCGTAGACACCCTCACCTCCTACGAGCAGTACTTC
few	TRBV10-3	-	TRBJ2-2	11	CAISEFGELFF	TGTGCCATCAGTGAATTCGGGGAGCTGTTTTTT
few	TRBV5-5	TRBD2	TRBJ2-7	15	CASSFQLAGSYEQYF	TGTGCCAGCAGCTTTCAACTAGCGGGCTCCTACGAGCAGTACTTC